This T cell receptor beta chain was obtained from a study of shared clonotypes between healthy human individuals. The CDR3 covers 14 residues. With 6 bases removed from V and 2 bases from J, the gap between germline ends came to 15 bases. CDR1 and CDR2 (germline): SGHRS, YFSETQ. Study outcomes and limitations: Clonotypes shared by all four donors outscored non-shared clonotypes in generation probability.

Some clones are missing from TCRdb's copy, which holds only in-frame ones; the method was immunoSEQ multiplex PCR. Of 740,000 or so clones listed, 73% are singletons. Details on this clone: Its antigen remains unknown.

This clonotype originated in a woman younger than 45 in good health. V and J are TRBV5-1 and TRBJ2-7; D tentatively reads TRBD1 or TRBD2 (5 bases each). Material: memory CD4+ T cells sorted from blood. Sample subset: CD45RA-negative fraction. The CDR3, as DNA: TGCGCCAGCATCCCTGGGACGGAACCCTACGAGCAGTACTTC. This codes for CASIPGTEPYEQYF.